One sample yielded the 28 T cell receptor beta chains listed below, sequenced in a study of beta chain features in type 1 diabetes. Findings of the study overall: Shortening of TCRB CDR3s, moderate but significant, appeared in all four CD4+ subsets of Type 1 diabetes patients.

These TCRs' antigens remain unknown. Sequenced material consisted of expressed TCRB transcripts (all of the isolated RNA was reverse transcribed). Produced via immunoSEQ multiplex PCR; TCRdb's table is partial and in-frame only. Of about 160,000 clones in the sample, roughly 60% were seen once. The sequenced sample consisted of naive CD4+ T cells from blood. The source is a man aged 25 to 40 with type 1 diabetes.

This clone was seen more than once but under ten times. The CDR3 loop reads CAWKKGQDQPQHF. The CDR3 nucleotides read TGTGCCTGGAAAAAGGGGCAGGATCAGCCCCAGCATTTT. V gene TRBV30 combines with J gene TRBJ1-5; D possibly corresponds to TRBD1 (5 bases). This CDR3 spans 13 amino acids. Germline CDR1 GTSNPN, CDR2 SVGIG (reference sequence). Trimming removed 4 bases from V and 5 bases from J, with 12 bases in between.

A few counts support this clone. The chain recombines TRBV4-1 with TRBJ2-3; 7 bases match TRBD1. V was clipped by 4 bases and J by 0 bases; unmatched bases: 4. Germline CDR1 is MGHRA and CDR2 is YSYEKL. CDR3 length: 15 amino acids. As DNA, the CDR3 is TGCGCCAGCAGCCTGACAGGGCTAAGCACAGATACGCAGTATTTT. This translates into CASSLTGLSTDTQYF.

V and J are TRBV5-6 and TRBJ1-2; no clear D. Germline loops: CDR1 SGHDT, CDR2 YYEEEE. The CDR3 has 13 residues. The V and J ends lost 4 bases and 4 bases respectively, with 11 bases between them. The CDR3 spells CASSQVFIYGYTF. Here the CDR3 DNA reads TGTGCCAGCAGCCAAGTTTTTATCTATGGCTACACCTTC. Complete variable domain (other parts from reference TRBV5-6 and TRBJ1-2): DAGVTQSPTHLIKTRGQQVTLRCSPKSGHDTVSWYQQALGQGPQFIFQYYEEEERQRGNFPDRFSGHQFPNYSSELNVNALLLGDSALYLCASSQVFIYGYTFGSGTRLTVV.

This chain joins TRBV20-1 and TRBJ2-5, with D possibly TRBD2 on 6 matching bases. The CDR3 runs to 10 residues. Germline-derived CDR1 and CDR2 are DFQATT and SNEGSKA (reference sequence). V lost 8 bases to trimming and J lost 10 bases, with 14 bases between them. DNA of the CDR3: TGCAGTATACTAGAGGAGGGCCAGTACTTC. Residues: CSILEEGQYF.

This clone was detected only once. The chain links TRBV6-5 to TRBJ2-5; a possible D gene is TRBD1 (6 bases). V lost 5 bases to trimming and J lost 3 bases, with 16 bases between them. CDR1 is MNHEY, CDR2 SVGAGI, per germline. This CDR3 spans 15 amino acids. CDR3 DNA: TGTGCCAGCAGTGCCCGGGACATTAAAGAAGAGACCCAGTACTTC. It specifies CASSARDIKEETQYF.

The chain uses TRBV7-2 and TRBJ2-3, with 12 bases lining up with TRBD2. CDR1 and CDR2 from the germline V gene are SGHTA and FQGNSA. Trimming at V came to 5 bases and at J to 2 bases, leaving 5 bases not matched to a gene. The CDR3 extends over 16 amino acids. The CDR3 region is CASSASGGAFTDTQYF. For the CDR3, the DNA is TGTGCCAGCAGCGCTAGCGGGGGGGCCTTCACAGATACGCAGTATTTT.

This clone appeared a few times. The chain couples TRBV29-1 to TRBJ2-1, with 10 bases fitting TRBD2. This CDR3 is built from 14 residues. V lost 7 bases, J lost 8 bases, and 11 bases stayed unmatched. Germline CDR1 reads SQVTM; CDR2 reads ANQGSEA. DNA of the CDR3: TGCAGCGCCGCGTTACTAGCGGGGAGGTATGAGCAGTTCTTC. It is translated as CSAALLAGRYEQFF.

CDR3 in amino acids: CASRGQGRDTQYF. The CDR3 bases are TGTGCCAGCAGAGGACAGGGGAGAGATACGCAGTATTTT. The rearrangement uses TRBV5-6 and TRBJ2-3; 9 bases fit TRBD1. The germline gives CDR1 SGHDT, CDR2 YYEEEE. The CDR3 has 13 amino acids. The J segment lost 5 bases and the V segment lost 5 bases, leaving 3 bases of the junction unmatched.

On this clone itself: At one end, the junction sequence differs from germline, possibly due to a read error. The genes are TRBV4-1 and TRBJ1-1; maybe TRBD1 (5 bases). This CDR3 contains 15 residues. Germline V gene sequence: CDR1 MGHRA, CDR2 YSYEKL. The CDR3 loop reads CASSQDSLRDTEAFF. DNA for the CDR3: TGCGCAAGCAGCCAAGACAGCTTGCGGGACACTGAAGCTTTCTTT.

The V call is TRBV28, the J call TRBJ2-4, with D uncertain. The CDR3 has 16 residues. The V end lost 2 bases, the J end lost 1 base, and 12 bases lay between the germline ends. Germline V CDR1 and CDR2: MDHEN, SYDVKM. CDR3 nucleotide sequence: TGTGCCAGCAGTTTAGCTAGGAAGGAGGCCAAAAACATTCAGTACTTC. Protein sequence: CASSLARKEAKNIQYF.

This clone has more than one count but fewer than ten. V is TRBV29-1 and J is TRBJ1-4; D is ambiguous. The CDR3 covers 14 residues. V lost 4 bases and J 6 bases, leaving 15 bases between the germline ends. Looked up from germline, CDR1 is SQVTM and CDR2 is ANQGSEA. The DNA of the CDR3 is TGCAGCGTTGGCCAGAATGTCCCGTATGAAAAACTGTTTTTT. As protein: CSVGQNVPYEKLFF.

This clone was observed a handful of times. The chain uses TRBV29-1 and TRBJ1-3; 8 bases map to TRBD1. V shed 5 bases, J shed 4 bases, and the junction held 7 bases outside the gene matches. The CDR3 loop spans 14 amino acids. Germline CDR1 and CDR2: SQVTM and ANQGSEA. The CDR3 nucleotides read TGCAGCGTTTCCAGGCGGGACAGGGGAAACACCATATATTTT. Amino acids: CSVSRRDRGNTIYF.

The chain uses TRBV7-6 and TRBJ2-3; D gene uncertain. CDR1 SGHVS and CDR2 FNYEAQ come from the germline V gene. The CDR3 covers 11 residues. Trimming took 3 bases from V and 4 from J, leaving 2 bases between them. The DNA for the CDR3 is TGTGCCAGCAGCTTGGCAGATACGCAGTATTTT. This encodes CASSLADTQYF.

The rearrangement joins TRBV4-3 to TRBJ1-2; D is possibly TRBD1 (5 bases). This CDR3 is built from 18 residues. Between the trimmed V and J ends, which lost 0 bases and 0 bases, there was a span of 17 bases. The V gene's germline CDR1 is LGHNA and CDR2 YSLEER. The CDR3 reads CASSQERGQGKTNYGYTF. The CDR3 coding sequence is TGCGCCAGCAGCCAAGAAAGAGGACAAGGGAAGACTAACTATGGCTACACCTTC.

The chain is built from TRBV29-1 and TRBJ2-5, with D uncertain. Germline V gene data show CDR1 as SQVTM and CDR2 as ANQGSEA. Trimming removed 5 bases at V and 6 bases at J, with 10 bases between. The CDR3 spans 11 residues. The CDR3 nucleotides read TGCAGCGTTAGGACGGTGAAGACCCAGTACTTC. Its translation is CSVRTVKTQYF.

V and J are TRBV2 and TRBJ2-3; D perhaps matches TRBD2 (6 bases). V dropped 6 bases and J dropped 2 bases, with 12 bases sitting between them. In germline, CDR1 is SNHLY, CDR2 FYNNEI. The CDR3 extends over 14 amino acids. The CDR3 loop is CASRRTDYTDTQYF. The CDR3 coding sequence is TGTGCCAGCAGGCGGACGGACTACACAGATACGCAGTATTTT. Together with reference TRBV2 and TRBJ2-3, the CDR3 gives the full variable domain: EPEVTQTPSHQVTQMGQEVILRCVPISNHLYFYWYRQILGQKVEFLVSFYNNEISEKSEIFDDQFSVERPDGSNFTLKIRSTKLEDSAMYFCASRRTDYTDTQYFGPGTRLTVL.

The chain couples TRBV7-9 to TRBJ2-7; 7 bases map to TRBD1. The CDR3 is 13 amino acids. The ends lost 4 bases at V and 4 bases at J; junction bases unmatched: 4. Germline V gene data show CDR1 as SEHNR and CDR2 as FQNEAQ (reference sequence). CDR3 amino acids: CASSYTGEYEQYF. The CDR3 nucleotides read TGTGCCAGCAGCTACACAGGGGAGTACGAGCAGTACTTC.

V gene TRBV9 combines with J gene TRBJ2-1; 8 positions match TRBD1. The length of the CDR3 is 16 residues. Unmatched junction bases numbered 9, after V lost 2 bases and J lost 5 bases. Per germline, CDR1 SGDLS and CDR2 YYNGEE. CDR3 sequence: CASSVRSDRGNNEQFF. The CDR3, as DNA: TGTGCCAGCAGCGTCCGGAGCGACAGGGGAAACAATGAGCAGTTCTTC.

The V call is TRBV14, the J call TRBJ2-5; TRBD1 might be the D (5 bases). The germline V and J ends were trimmed by 4 bases and 5 bases, with 8 bases remaining between them. CDR1 is SGHDN and CDR2 is FVKESK in the germline V gene. The CDR3 totals 12 residues. DNA of the CDR3: TGTGCCAGCAGCCTCAGGGTGGAGACCCAGTACTTC. Its translation is CASSLRVETQYF.

The chain carries TRBV29-1 and TRBJ2-7, with TRBD1 as a possible D gene (6 bases). V lost 1 base to trimming and J lost 2 bases, with 12 bases between them. The CDR3 covers 14 residues. Germline values: CDR1 SQVTM, CDR2 ANQGSEA. CDR3 bases: TGCAGCGTTGAAGTGCAGGGGACCCCCTACGAGCAGTACTTC. Its translation is CSVEVQGTPYEQYF.

The J gene is TRBJ1-6, the V gene TRBV27; D perhaps matches TRBD1 (5 bases). The CDR3 sequence is 15 residues long. Germline values: CDR1 MNHEY, CDR2 SMNVEV (reference sequence). Trimming stripped 0 bases from V and 7 bases from J, with 10 bases between. The CDR3 loop is CASSLSGAVNSPLHF. Here the CDR3 DNA reads TGTGCCAGCAGTTTATCAGGGGCTGTCAATTCACCCCTCCACTTT.

V usage is TRBV29-1 and J usage is TRBJ1-1; TRBD1 is a possible D gene (6 bases). The CDR3 is made up of 12 amino acids. V was pared by 6 bases and J by 7 bases, with 15 bases between. Germline V lookup: CDR1 SQVTM, CDR2 ANQGSEA. The CDR3 DNA follows: TGCAGCGTGTACGGGGGGCTGGGTGAAGCTTTCTTT. Translation: CSVYGGLGEAFF.

The chain joins TRBV7-6 to TRBJ2-3, with 12 bases aligning to TRBD2. The trim removed 3 bases at V and 5 bases at J, leaving 3 bases unmatched. The CDR3 is 15 residues long. Germline lookup yields CDR1 SGHVS and CDR2 FNYEAQ. CDR3 DNA: TGTGCCAGCAGCTTGACTAGCGGGAGAGTAGATACGCAGTATTTT. Translation: CASSLTSGRVDTQYF.

The chain employs TRBV30 and TRBJ1-1; D gene ambiguous. The CDR3 has 11 amino acids. With 7 bases removed from V and 5 bases from J, the gap between germline ends came to 11 bases. Germline-derived CDR1 and CDR2 are GTSNPN and SVGIG (reference sequence). CDR3 nucleotide sequence: TGTGCCTCGCGAGGGCGAACTGAAGCTTTCTTT. Translating gives CASRGRTEAFF.

There are a few counts of this clone. The chain uses TRBV29-1 and TRBJ2-1; TRBD2 might be the D (7 bases). Between the trimmed V and J ends, which lost 6 bases and 3 bases, there was a span of 15 bases. Germline loops: CDR1 SQVTM, CDR2 ANQGSEA. This CDR3 region has 14 residues. The CDR3 loop is CSVARGASYNEQFF. Here the CDR3 DNA reads TGCAGCGTAGCCCGGGGGGCGAGCTACAATGAGCAGTTCTTC.

The gene calls are TRBV5-6 and TRBJ2-3, with D unclear. This CDR3 is built from 14 residues. With 1 base removed from V and 6 bases from J, the gap between germline ends came to 12 bases. Germline loops: CDR1 SGHDT, CDR2 YYEEEE. The CDR3 sequence is CASSLYAGEDTQYF. As DNA, the CDR3 is TGTGCCAGCAGCTTGTACGCAGGCGAGGATACGCAGTATTTT.

The V and J genes are TRBV2 and TRBJ1-4; no definite D call. The V gene's germline CDR1 is SNHLY and CDR2 FYNNEI. V lost 7 bases and J 5 bases, leaving 14 bases between the germline ends. The CDR3 consists of 14 residues. The CDR3 region is CASTVGRWNEKLFF. The CDR3 region has the DNA TGTGCCAGCACGGTCGGACGGTGGAATGAAAAACTGTTTTTT.

In its sample, this clone was seen a few times. The chain uses TRBV5-1 and TRBJ2-7; TRBD2 matches at 8 bases. The CDR3 spans 15 residues. Germline V gives CDR1 SGHRS, CDR2 YFSETQ. V lost 1 base, J lost 1 base, and 4 bases stayed unmatched. CDR3 bases: TGCGCCAGCAGCTTGTTGACTAGCGTATCCTACGAGCAGTACTTC. Translated, it gives CASSLLTSVSYEQYF.